This TCR beta chain was captured by sequencing in a study of T-cell reconstitution after alpha-beta-depleted transplantation in children. This clonotype was seen at least ten times. V lost 0 bases, J lost 5 bases, and 13 bases lay in between. Germline assignment: CDR1 MNHEY and CDR2 SVGAGI. The CDR3 contains 15 residues. Preparation of the TCRbeta library used unique molecular identifiers. TCRdb reprocessed the PCR reads via MiXCR and lists one record per CDR3 protein. The data hold about 200,000 distinct CDR3 sequences, with roughly 14% observed a single time. This rearrangement joins TRBV6-5 to TRBJ1-1; weak D call: TRBD1 (5 bases). The source of this sequence is a human donor who donated a stem cell graft to a child with acute lymphoblastic leukemia. The starting material was PBMCs from the stem cell graft donor, obtained from the stem cell graft. The CDR3 loop is CASSYSPGGMTEAFF. The DNA of the CDR3 is TGTGCCAGCAGTTACTCCCCCGGGGGGATGACTGAAGCTTTCTTT.